The T cell receptor (beta chain) under discussion was sequenced for a study of radiotherapy plus CTLA-4 blockade in lung cancer. Germline lookup yields CDR1 LGHNA and CDR2 YNFKEQ. J lost 0 bases, V lost 4 bases, and 11 bases had no gene match. This CDR3 region has 19 residues. It was focal radiation plus CTLA-4 blockade with ipilimumab that patients with chemo-refractory metastatic non-small-cell lung cancer received. A single count supports this clone. Assay used: immunoSEQ multiplex PCR; TCRdb lists only in-frame clones, some missing. This table has 30,000 to 35,000 clones, roughly 71% appearing once.

This specimen was peripheral blood, taken from a patient treated with radiotherapy plus ipilimumab. The sequence came from a human donor with non-small cell lung cancer who had stable disease on radiotherapy plus ipilimumab. The V call is TRBV4-2, the J call TRBJ2-1, with 11 bases fitting TRBD2. CDR3 in DNA: TGTGCCAGCAGCCGACAAGGGACTAGCGGTAAGGGCTCCTACAATGAGCAGTTCTTC. Protein product: CASSRQGTSGKGSYNEQFF.